This paragraph covers one T cell receptor beta chain sequence. The target antigen is unknown. The entry originates in a study of cytomegalovirus exposure and HLA in healthy donors. Study-wide background: It was reported in a later analysis that the same platform had been used for the roughly 110 validation repertoires as for the approximately 700 first-cohort repertoires. Findings and limits, study-wide: For most TCR sequences rarity was the rule, although some public TCRs occurred in many donors.

Sequenced by immunoSEQ multiplex PCR; TCRdb stores in-frame clones only, minus some. This table has a few hundred thousand clones, approximately 83% appearing once. CDR3 length: 14 amino acids. Per the germline V gene, CDR1 is SEHNR and CDR2 is FQNEAQ (reference sequence). V lost 5 bases and J lost 7; bases outside the gene matches: 2. The V gene is TRBV7-9, the J gene TRBJ2-1, with TRBD2 matching 13 bases. Input material: PBMCs. The sequence derives from a young woman in good health and CMV-seronegative. This CDR3 reads CASSLGLAGNEQFF. The DNA of the CDR3 is TGTGCCAGCAGCCTGGGACTAGCGGGAAATGAGCAGTTCTTC.